This TCR beta chain is drawn from a study of OX40 agonist ivuxolimab in advanced cancers. Study information: Ivuxolimab doses were 0.01, 0.1, 0.3, 1.5, 3 or 10 mg/kg every 2 weeks. Points from the study as a whole: Among T cells, CD8+ cells averaged more expanded clones than CD4+ cells.

CDR3 length: 16 residues. This clone occurred a few times. As yet, its antigen is unknown. Clones were sequenced by immunoSEQ multiplex PCR, and TCRdb holds only the in-frame ones, with some missing. Here the sample spans about 50,000 clones, about 81% being singletons. This sample comprised CD4+ or CD8+ T cells sorted from blood, obtained in a trial of the OX40 agonist ivuxolimab. The TCR sequence derives from an adult with an advanced solid tumor such as melanoma, head and neck, liver or kidney cancer. The gene calls are TRBV12-2 and TRBJ1-3. TRBV12-2 corresponds to a pseudogene. The CDR3 loop is CASRLVSRSSGNTIYF. The CDR3 DNA follows: TGTGCAAGTCGCTTAGTAAGTCGGAGCTCTGGAAACACCATATATTTT.